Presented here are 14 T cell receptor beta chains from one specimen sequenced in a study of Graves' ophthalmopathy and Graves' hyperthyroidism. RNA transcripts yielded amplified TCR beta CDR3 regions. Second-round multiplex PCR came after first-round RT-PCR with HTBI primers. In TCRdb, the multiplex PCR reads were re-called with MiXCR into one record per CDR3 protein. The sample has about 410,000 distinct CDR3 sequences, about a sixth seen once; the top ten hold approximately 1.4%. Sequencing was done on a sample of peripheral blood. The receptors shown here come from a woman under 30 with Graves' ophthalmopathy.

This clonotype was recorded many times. The CDR3, as DNA: TGTGCCAGCCGAGGAGCGATCAATTCACCCCTCCACTTT. Translation gives CASRGAINSPLHF. The rearrangement uses TRBV12-3 or TRBV12-4 and TRBJ1-6, with unresolved D. Trimming pared 8 bases from V and 7 bases from J, leaving 12 bases between. This CDR3 region has 13 residues.

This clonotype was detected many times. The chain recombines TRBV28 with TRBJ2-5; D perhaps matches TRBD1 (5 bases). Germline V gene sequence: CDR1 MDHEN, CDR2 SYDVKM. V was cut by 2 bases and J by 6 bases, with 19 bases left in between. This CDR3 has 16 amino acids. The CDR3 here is CASSLHQGFDMKTQYF. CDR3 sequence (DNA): TGTGCCAGCAGTTTACACCAGGGCTTCGACATGAAGACCCAGTACTTC.

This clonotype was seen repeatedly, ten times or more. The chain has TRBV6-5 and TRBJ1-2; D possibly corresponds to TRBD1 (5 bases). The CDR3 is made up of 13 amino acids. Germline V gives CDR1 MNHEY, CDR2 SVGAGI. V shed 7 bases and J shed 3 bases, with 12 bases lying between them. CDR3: CASTPGGYYGYTF. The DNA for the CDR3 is TGTGCCAGCACACCTGGGGGGTACTATGGCTACACCTTC.

CDR3 nucleotides: TGTGCCAGCAATCCAGGGGGCCCCTACTACGAGCAGTACTTC. Translation gives CASNPGGPYYEQYF. V is TRBV6-1 and J is TRBJ2-7; 8 bases line up with TRBD1. The CDR3 totals 14 residues. V was pared by 7 bases and J by 3 bases, with 8 bases of the junction left unmatched. CDR1 and CDR2 from the germline V gene are MNHNS and SASEGT.

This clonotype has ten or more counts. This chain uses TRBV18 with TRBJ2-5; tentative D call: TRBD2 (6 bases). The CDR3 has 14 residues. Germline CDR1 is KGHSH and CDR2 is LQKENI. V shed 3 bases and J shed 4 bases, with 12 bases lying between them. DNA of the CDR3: TGTGCCAGCTCACCTCAGCAGGGAGGAGAGACCCAGTACTTC. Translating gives CASSPQQGGETQYF.

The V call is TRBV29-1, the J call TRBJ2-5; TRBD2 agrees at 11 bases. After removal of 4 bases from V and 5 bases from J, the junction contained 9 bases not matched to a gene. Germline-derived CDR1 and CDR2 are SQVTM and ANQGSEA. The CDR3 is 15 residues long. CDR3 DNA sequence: TGCAGCGTTGTTGGTAGCGGGAGGGGTGGGGAGACCCAGTACTTC. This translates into CSVVGSGRGGETQYF. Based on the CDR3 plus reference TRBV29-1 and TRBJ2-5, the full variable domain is SAVISQKPSRDICQRGTSLTIQCQVDSQVTMMFWYRQQPGQSLTLIATANQGSEATYESGFVIDKFPISRPNLTFSTLTVSNMSPEDSSIYLCSVVGSGRGGETQYFGPGTRLLVL.

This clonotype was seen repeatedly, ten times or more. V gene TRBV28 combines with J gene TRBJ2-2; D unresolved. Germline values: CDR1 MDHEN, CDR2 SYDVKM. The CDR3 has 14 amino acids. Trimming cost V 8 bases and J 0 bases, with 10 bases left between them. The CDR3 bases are TGTGCCAGCCGGGTCCCCGCGAACACCGGGGAGCTGTTTTTT. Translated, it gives CASRVPANTGELFF.

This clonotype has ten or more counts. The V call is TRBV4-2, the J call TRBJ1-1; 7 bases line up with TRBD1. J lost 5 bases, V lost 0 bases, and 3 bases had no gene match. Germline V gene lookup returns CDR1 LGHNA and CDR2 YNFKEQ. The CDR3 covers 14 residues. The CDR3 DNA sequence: TGTGCCAGCAGCCAAGAAGTCAGGGGGACTGAAGCTTTCTTT. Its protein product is CASSQEVRGTEAFF.

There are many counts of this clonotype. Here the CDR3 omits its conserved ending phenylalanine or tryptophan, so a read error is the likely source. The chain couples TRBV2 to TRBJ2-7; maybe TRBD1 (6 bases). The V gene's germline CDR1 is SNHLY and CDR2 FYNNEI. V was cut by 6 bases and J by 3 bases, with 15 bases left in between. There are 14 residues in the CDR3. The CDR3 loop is CASRTLTGFYEQYL. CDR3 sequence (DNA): TGTGCCAGCAGGACCCTTACAGGGTTCTACGAGCAGTACCTC.

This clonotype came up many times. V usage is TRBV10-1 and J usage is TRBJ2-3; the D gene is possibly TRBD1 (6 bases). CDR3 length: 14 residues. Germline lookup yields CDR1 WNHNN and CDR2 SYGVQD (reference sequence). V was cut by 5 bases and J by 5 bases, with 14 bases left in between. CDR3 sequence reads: CASSPYRERDTQYF. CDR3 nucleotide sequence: TGCGCCAGCAGTCCCTACAGGGAGCGAGATACGCAGTATTTT.

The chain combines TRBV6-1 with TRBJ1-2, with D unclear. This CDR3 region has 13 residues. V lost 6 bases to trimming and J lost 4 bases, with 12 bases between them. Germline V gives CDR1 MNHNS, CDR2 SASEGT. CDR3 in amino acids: CASRSSIGYGYTF. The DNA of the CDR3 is TGTGCCAGCAGATCTTCAATCGGCTATGGCTACACCTTC.

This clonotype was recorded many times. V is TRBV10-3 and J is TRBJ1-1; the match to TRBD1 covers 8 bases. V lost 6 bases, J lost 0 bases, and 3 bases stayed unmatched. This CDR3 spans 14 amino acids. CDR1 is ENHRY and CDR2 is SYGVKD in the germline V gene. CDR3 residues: CAISTQGVNTEAFF. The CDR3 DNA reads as TGTGCCATCAGCACACAGGGGGTGAACACTGAAGCTTTCTTT.

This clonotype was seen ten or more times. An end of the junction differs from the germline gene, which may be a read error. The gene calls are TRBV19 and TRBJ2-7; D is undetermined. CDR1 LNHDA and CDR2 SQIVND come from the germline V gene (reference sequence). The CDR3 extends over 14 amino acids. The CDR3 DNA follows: TGTGCCAGTAGTTTAGATGCACGTTCCTACGAGCAGTACTTC. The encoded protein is CASSLDARSYEQYF.

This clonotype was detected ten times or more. CDR3 sequence: CSARDWARGRQDEQYF. The CDR3 bases are TGCAGTGCTAGAGATTGGGCACGGGGGAGACAAGACGAGCAGTACTTC. The J gene is TRBJ2-7, the V gene TRBV20-1; TRBD2 is a possible D gene (6 bases). Trimming stripped 0 bases from V and 5 bases from J, with 20 bases between. The CDR3 totals 16 residues. Germline CDR1 DFQATT, CDR2 SNEGSKA (reference sequence).